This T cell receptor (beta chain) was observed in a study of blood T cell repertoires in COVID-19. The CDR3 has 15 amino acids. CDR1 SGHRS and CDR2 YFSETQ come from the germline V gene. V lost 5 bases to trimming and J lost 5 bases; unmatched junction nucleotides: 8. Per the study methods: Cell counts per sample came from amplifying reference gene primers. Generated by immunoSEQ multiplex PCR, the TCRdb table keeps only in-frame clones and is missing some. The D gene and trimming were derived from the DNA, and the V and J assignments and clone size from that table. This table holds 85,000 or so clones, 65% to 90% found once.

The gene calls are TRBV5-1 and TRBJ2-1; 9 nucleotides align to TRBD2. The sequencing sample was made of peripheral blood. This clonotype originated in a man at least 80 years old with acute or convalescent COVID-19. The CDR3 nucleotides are TGCGCCAGCAGTTTAGCGGGAGTGGAGAACAATGAGCAGTTCTTC. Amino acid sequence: CASSLAGVENNEQFF.